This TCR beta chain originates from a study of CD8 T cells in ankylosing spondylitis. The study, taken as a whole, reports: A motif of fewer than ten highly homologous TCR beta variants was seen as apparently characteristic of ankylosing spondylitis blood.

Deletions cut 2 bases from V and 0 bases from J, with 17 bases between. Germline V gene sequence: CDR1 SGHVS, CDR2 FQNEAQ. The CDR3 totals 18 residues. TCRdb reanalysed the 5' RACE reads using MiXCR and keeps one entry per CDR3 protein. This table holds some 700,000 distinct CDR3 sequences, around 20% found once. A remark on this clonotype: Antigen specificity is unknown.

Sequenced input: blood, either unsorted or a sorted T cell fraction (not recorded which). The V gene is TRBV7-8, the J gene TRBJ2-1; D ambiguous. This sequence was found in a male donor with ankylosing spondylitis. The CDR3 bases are TGTGCCAGCAGCTTATGGCCCCCTTGGCGCCGCTCCTACAATGAGCAGTTCTTC. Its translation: CASSLWPPWRRSYNEQFF.